This T cell receptor beta chain was recovered during a study of blood T cell repertoires in COVID-19. Sequencing was performed with immunoSEQ multiplex PCR; in TCRdb, only in-frame clones are kept and a portion is missing. The top ten hold roughly 50% of the sample, which has some 22,000 clones, approximately 80% seen once. Germline CDR1 and CDR2: SGHTA and FQGNSA. CDR3 length: 13 amino acids. With 5 bases clipped from V and 6 bases from J, the junction kept 6 bases outside the gene matches. J is TRBJ2-7 and V is TRBV7-2; 8 bases agree with TRBD1. The sequence came from a man aged 70 or older with acute or convalescent COVID-19. Specimen: peripheral blood. Here the CDR3 reads CASSLGQVSEQYF. DNA of the CDR3: TGTGCCAGCAGCCTGGGACAGGTGAGCGAGCAGTACTTC.